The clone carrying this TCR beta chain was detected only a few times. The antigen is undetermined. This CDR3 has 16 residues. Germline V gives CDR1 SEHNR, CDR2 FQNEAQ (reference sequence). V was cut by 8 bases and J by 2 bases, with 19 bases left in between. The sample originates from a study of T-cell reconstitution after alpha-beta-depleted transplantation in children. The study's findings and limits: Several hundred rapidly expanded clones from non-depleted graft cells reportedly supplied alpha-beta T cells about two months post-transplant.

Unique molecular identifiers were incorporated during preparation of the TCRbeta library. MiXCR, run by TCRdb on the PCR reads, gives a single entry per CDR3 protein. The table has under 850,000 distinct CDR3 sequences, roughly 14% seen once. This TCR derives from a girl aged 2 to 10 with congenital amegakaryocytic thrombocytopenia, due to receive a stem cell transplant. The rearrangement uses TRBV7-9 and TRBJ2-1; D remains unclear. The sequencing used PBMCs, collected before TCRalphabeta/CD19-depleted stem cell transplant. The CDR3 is CASATSTPGPYNEQFF. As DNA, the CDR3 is TGTGCCAGCGCTACTTCGACTCCCGGTCCCTACAATGAGCAGTTCTTC.